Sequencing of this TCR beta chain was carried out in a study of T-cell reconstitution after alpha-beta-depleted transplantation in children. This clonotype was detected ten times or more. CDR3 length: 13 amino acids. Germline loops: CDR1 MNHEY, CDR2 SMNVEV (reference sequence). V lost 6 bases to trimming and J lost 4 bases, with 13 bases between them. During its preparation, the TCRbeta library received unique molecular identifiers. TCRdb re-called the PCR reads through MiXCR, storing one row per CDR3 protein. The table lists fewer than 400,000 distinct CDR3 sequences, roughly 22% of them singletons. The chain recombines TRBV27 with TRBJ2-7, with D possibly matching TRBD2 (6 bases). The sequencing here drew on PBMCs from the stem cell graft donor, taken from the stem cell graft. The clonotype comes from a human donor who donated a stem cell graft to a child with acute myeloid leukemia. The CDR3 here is CASSQGRGYEQYF. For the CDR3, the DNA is TGTGCCAGCAGCCAAGGTCGGGGGTACGAGCAGTACTTC.